One sample yielded the 20 T cell receptor beta chains listed below, sequenced in a study of T cell repertoires in cytomegalovirus infection. Their antigens are not known. TCRdb re-called the reads with MiXCR, one entry per CDR3 protein. The sample shows approximately 730,000 distinct CDR3 sequences, 25% to 35% of them seen only once. The input for sequencing was cultured CD8+ T cells from PBMCs, taken from culture after CMV antigen stimulation. Source of these receptors: a human donor in good health (CMV status not recorded). Some clones in this sample may be carry-over from other donors' samples.

The chain links TRBV7-4 to TRBJ1-5; D remains ambiguous. The germline gives CDR1 SGHVT, CDR2 SQSDAQ. Trimming left V 5 bases short and J 3 bases short, with 8 bases between. The length of the CDR3 is 13 residues. In DNA, the CDR3 is TGTGCCAGCAGCGGGCTAGACAATCAGCCCCAGCATTTT. Protein: CASSGLDNQPQHF.

The rearrangement uses TRBV4-1 and TRBJ1-4, with 7 bases lining up with TRBD1. The CDR3 extends over 17 amino acids. The ends lost 0 bases at V and 4 bases at J; junction bases unmatched: 8. CDR1 is MGHRA and CDR2 is YSYEKL in the germline V gene. This CDR3 reads CASSQDPPGGFNEKLFF. The CDR3, as DNA: TGCGCCAGCAGCCAAGATCCTCCAGGGGGTTTTAATGAAAAACTGTTTTTT.

The V and J genes are TRBV20-1 and TRBJ2-1, with 11 bases identical to TRBD2. CDR1 is DFQATT, CDR2 SNEGSKA, per germline (reference sequence). CDR3 size: 15 residues. J lost 4 bases, V lost 5 bases, and 7 bases had no gene match. The CDR3 nucleotides read TGCAGTGCTCTTAGCGGGGGGGCACTATACAATGAGCAGTTCTTC. This codes for CSALSGGALYNEQFF.

The CDR3 is CSARDSPGGPYGYTF. The CDR3 nucleotides read TGCAGTGCTAGAGATTCCCCTGGGGGGCCCTATGGCTACACCTTC. This rearrangement joins TRBV20-1 to TRBJ1-2, with D possibly being TRBD1 (6 bases). The CDR3 is made up of 15 amino acids. Trimming stripped 0 bases from V and 4 bases from J, with 15 bases between. Germline V gene sequence: CDR1 DFQATT, CDR2 SNEGSKA (reference sequence).

This chain uses TRBV24-1 with TRBJ2-3; no clear D. CDR3 length: 14 amino acids. The germline CDR1 and CDR2 sequences are KGHDR and SFDVKD. Trimming pared 4 bases from V and 3 bases from J, leaving 10 bases between. CDR3 nucleotide sequence: TGTGCCACCAGTGAGTTTCGAACGACAGATACGCAGTATTTT. This gives the protein CATSEFRTTDTQYF.

The sample holds many counts of this clonotype. CDR3 residues: CASSEIRVNTEAFF. The CDR3 coding sequence is TGTGCCAGCAGTGAAATTAGGGTGAACACTGAAGCTTTCTTT. V gene TRBV6-1 combines with J gene TRBJ1-1; D gene ambiguous. Looked up from germline, CDR1 is MNHNS and CDR2 is SASEGT. The V and J ends lost 2 bases and 0 bases respectively, with 7 bases between them. This CDR3 is built from 14 residues.

This clonotype was seen more than once but under ten times. The chain combines TRBV15 with TRBJ2-3, with D unresolved. Trimming took off 0 bases at V and 2 bases at J, with 9 bases between the two ends. The CDR3 consists of 15 residues. The germline CDR1 and CDR2 sequences are LNHNV and YYDKDF (reference sequence). CDR3 in amino acids: CATSRDAEFTDTQYF. CDR3 bases: TGTGCCACCAGCAGAGATGCAGAATTCACAGATACGCAGTATTTT.

Details on this clonotype: This may arise from a read error, as a much more abundant clone is one base away. This CDR3 reads CASSLGDDGGAETQHF. Here the CDR3 DNA reads TGTGCCAGCAGCTTGGGCGATGACGGGGGGGCAGAGACCCAGCACTTC. The chain is built from TRBV7-2 and TRBJ2-5, with TRBD2 matching over 8 bases. Germline-derived CDR1 and CDR2 are SGHTA and FQGNSA. The CDR3 spans 16 residues.

The chain is built from TRBV7-9 and TRBJ1-1, with D unresolved. The CDR3 length is 14 residues. Germline CDR1 and CDR2: SEHNR and FQNEAQ (reference sequence). The V end lost 1 base, the J end lost 1 base, and 7 bases lay between the germline ends. The CDR3 loop reads CASSLGEWNTEAFF. The CDR3 nucleotides read TGTGCCAGCAGCTTAGGAGAGTGGAACACTGAAGCTTTCTTT. Complete variable domain (other parts from reference TRBV7-9 and TRBJ1-1): DTGVSQNPRHKITKRGQNVTFRCDPISEHNRLYWYRQTLGQGPEFLTYFQNEAQLEKSRLLSDRFSAERPKGSFSTLEIQRTEQGDSAMYLCASSLGEWNTEAFFGQGTRLTVV.

The CDR3 sequence is CASYPDRELSRDIQYF. CDR3 sequence (DNA): TGTGCCAGCTATCCCGACAGGGAACTATCAAGGGACATTCAGTACTTC. The V call is TRBV6-1, the J call TRBJ2-4; 7 bases fit TRBD1. The junction had 18 bases not matched to a gene; V was cut back by 8 bases and J by 8 bases. Germline V gene data show CDR1 as MNHNS and CDR2 as SASEGT. This CDR3 has 16 residues.

In its sample, this clonotype was seen a few times. The chain uses TRBV6-2 or TRBV6-3 and TRBJ2-7, with 7 bases matching TRBD2. J was trimmed by 0 bases and V by 2 bases; bases with no gene match: 4. CDR3 length: 15 amino acids. Per the germline V gene, CDR1 is MNHEY and CDR2 is SVGEGT. The CDR3: CASSYGGGPSYEQYV. CDR3 coding DNA: TGTGCCAGCAGTTACGGCGGGGGACCCTCCTACGAGCAGTACGTC.

The sample holds many counts of this clonotype. V and J are TRBV7-2 and TRBJ1-5; 8 bases align to TRBD1. Germline CDR1 is SGHTA and CDR2 is FQGNSA. The CDR3 loop spans 15 amino acids. V was pared by 3 bases and J by 4 bases, with 5 bases of the junction left unmatched. The CDR3 protein is CASSFFWTGNQPQHF. Here the CDR3 DNA reads TGTGCCAGCAGCTTTTTCTGGACAGGGAATCAGCCCCAGCATTTT.

This rearrangement joins TRBV9 to TRBJ1-1; 11 bases map to TRBD1. The CDR3 is 15 amino acids. Losses at the gene ends were 4 bases for V and 1 base for J; bases not matched to a gene: 3. CDR1 SGDLS and CDR2 YYNGEE come from the germline V gene. The CDR3 DNA sequence: TGTGCCAGCAGCACTGGACAGGGGGCGAACACTGAAGCTTTCTTT. Encoded protein: CASSTGQGANTEAFF.

The rearrangement uses TRBV4-1 and TRBJ1-2; 8 bases line up with TRBD1. Germline V gene data show CDR1 as MGHRA and CDR2 as YSYEKL. The junction had 17 bases not matched to a gene; V was cut back by 6 bases and J by 8 bases. The CDR3 consists of 16 residues. The CDR3: CASSSSPEGSGGGYTF. CDR3 nucleotide sequence: TGCGCCAGCAGTTCAAGCCCCGAAGGCTCAGGGGGCGGCTACACCTTC.

About this clonotype itself: Lacking the conserved final phenylalanine or tryptophan, this CDR3 likely reflects a read error. The chain is built from TRBV11-3 and TRBJ2-5; D is undetermined. Trimming removed 5 bases from V and 4 bases from J, with 8 bases in between. The germline CDR1 and CDR2 sequences are SGHNT and YENEEA. CDR3 size: 12 residues. CDR3 protein: CASSTMGETQYS. The CDR3 DNA is TGTGCCAGCAGCACAATGGGAGAGACCCAGTACTCC.

The genes are TRBV5-1 and TRBJ2-1; 14 bases align to TRBD2. This CDR3 comprises 17 residues. The V gene's germline CDR1 is SGHRS and CDR2 YFSETQ. The V gene end was trimmed by 4 bases and the J gene end by 4 bases; junction bases not matched to a gene: 7. The CDR3 sequence: CASSQGLAGAVYNEQFF. CDR3 in DNA: TGCGCCAGCAGCCAGGGACTAGCGGGGGCCGTGTACAATGAGCAGTTCTTC. The full variable domain, with the rest looked up from reference TRBV5-1 and TRBJ2-1, is KAGVTQTPRYLIKTRGQQVTLSCSPISGHRSVSWYQQTPGQGLQFLFEYFSETQRNKGNFPGRFSGRQFSNSRSEMNVSTLELGDSALYLCASSQGLAGAVYNEQFFGPGTRLTVL.

This clonotype occurred once. The chain joins TRBV6-8 to TRBJ2-1; possibly TRBD2 for D (6 bases). The CDR3 consists of 15 residues. The V end lost 4 bases, the J end lost 8 bases, and 18 bases lay between the germline ends. Germline lookup yields CDR1 MNHGY and CDR2 SAAAGT. This CDR3 is CASSSPFEGGDEQFF. The CDR3 region has the DNA TGTGCCAGCAGTTCGCCCTTCGAGGGAGGAGATGAGCAGTTCTTC.

In this sample, this clonotype turned up a few times. The gene calls are TRBV5-4 and TRBJ2-3, with 9 bases fitting TRBD1. Germline values: CDR1 SGHNT, CDR2 YYREEE (reference sequence). The junction had 3 bases not matched to a gene; V was cut back by 3 bases and J by 4 bases. The CDR3 runs to 14 residues. CDR3 loop: CASSYRGRADTQYF. CDR3 nucleotide sequence: TGTGCCAGCAGCTACAGGGGGCGAGCAGATACGCAGTATTTT.

V gene TRBV7-9 combines with J gene TRBJ1-1, with 8 bases identical to TRBD1. The CDR3 runs to 16 residues. The V gene end was trimmed by 2 bases and the J gene end by 3 bases; junction bases not matched to a gene: 8. CDR1 is SEHNR, CDR2 FQNEAQ, per germline (reference sequence). CDR3 loop: CASSLFGQGWDTEAFF. The CDR3 region has the DNA TGTGCCAGCAGCTTATTTGGACAGGGATGGGACACTGAAGCTTTCTTT.

The chain couples TRBV12-5 to TRBJ1-3; unclear D gene. This CDR3 has 11 amino acids. Germline V CDR1 and CDR2: LGHNT, FRNRAP. V was shortened by 6 bases and J by 4 bases, with 4 bases between the two germline ends. The CDR3 bases are TGTGCTAGTGGCCCCGGAAACACCATATATTTT. This sequence encodes CASGPGNTIYF.